These 7 T cell receptor beta chains were all obtained from the same sample, sequenced in a study of blood T cell repertoires in COVID-19 (TCRdb year 2020). Library construction relied on the immunoSEQ multiplex PCR assay. TCRdb's version of the immuneACCESS table is confined to in-frame rearrangements and falls short of the full clone set. An unresolved V gene accounts for under half of the shortfall where checked; the remainder is of unknown origin. This sample is represented by 180,000 or so clones; roughly 89% of them were singletons. Roughly 1.6% of the sample lies in the top ten. Sample: peripheral blood. These receptors were collected from a woman in her fifties or sixties with acute or convalescent COVID-19.

The genes are TRBV7-3 and TRBJ2-2, with D possibly TRBD1 on 7 matching bases. The CDR3 sequence is 16 residues long. The germline V gene encodes CDR1 SGHTA and CDR2 FQGTGA. V was trimmed by 2 bases and J by 0 bases, leaving 10 bases between them. The CDR3 DNA is TGTGCCAGCAGCTTACGGGGGACAGCGAACACCGGGGAGCTGTTTTTT. Translation: CASSLRGTANTGELFF. Complete variable domain (other parts from reference TRBV7-3 and TRBJ2-2): GAGVSQTPSNKVTEKGKYVELRCDPISGHTALYWYRQSLGQGPEFLIYFQGTGAADDSGLPNDRFFAVRPEGSVSTLKIQRTERGDSAVYLCASSLRGTANTGELFFGEGSRLTVL.

The chain has TRBV6-5 and TRBJ1-1; D might be TRBD1 (6 bases). Trimming removed 6 bases from V and 1 base from J, with 9 bases in between. The CDR3 spans 13 residues. CDR1 and CDR2 from the germline V gene are MNHEY and SVGAGI. CDR3 coding DNA: TGTGCCAGCAGGGAGACAGGGAACACTGAAGCTTTCTTT. Translation: CASRETGNTEAFF.

This clone is a singleton in its sample. The rearrangement joins TRBV4-1 to TRBJ1-6; TRBD1 aligns across 7 bases. V lost 3 bases, J lost 8 bases, and 4 bases stayed unmatched. The germline V gene encodes CDR1 MGHRA and CDR2 YSYEKL. CDR3 size: 14 residues. CDR3 bases: TGCGCCAGCAGCCAGGGCGACAGGGATTCACCCCTCCACTTT. Residues: CASSQGDRDSPLHF.

This clone was observed once. In DNA form, the CDR3 reads TGTGCCAGCAGCTTATTTTCCGGGACAGGGGGTCGCGAGCAGTACTTC. This gives the protein CASSLFSGTGGREQYF. The chain recombines TRBV5-4 with TRBJ2-7; 11 bases align to TRBD1. CDR1 is SGHNT, CDR2 YYREEE, per germline (reference sequence). The CDR3 runs 16 residues. Trimming removed 2 bases from V and 6 bases from J; junction bases left unmatched: 10. Full variable domain (missing parts from reference TRBV5-4 and TRBJ2-7): ETGVTQSPTHLIKTRGQQVTLRCSSQSGHNTVSWYQQALGQGPQFIFQYYREEENGRGNFPPRFSGLQFPNYSSELNVNALELDDSALYLCASSLFSGTGGREQYFGPGTRLTVT.

This rearrangement joins TRBV3-1 (or the pseudogene TRBV3-2) to TRBJ2-2; TRBD2 matches at 7 bases. Per the germline V gene, CDR1 is LGHDT and CDR2 is YNNKEL (reference sequence). The junction had 3 bases not matched to a gene; V was cut back by 4 bases and J by 1 base. The CDR3 consists of 15 residues. The CDR3 DNA follows: TGTGCCAGCAGCCCGGGACTAATGAACACCGGGGAGCTGTTTTTT. Translated: CASSPGLMNTGELFF.

The gene calls are TRBV3-1 (or the pseudogene TRBV3-2) and TRBJ2-1; the D is unclear. The germline V gene has CDR1 LGHDT and CDR2 YNNKEL (reference sequence). The V gene lost 2 bases and the J gene lost 7 bases, with 9 bases spanning the gap. The CDR3 contains 13 residues. Here the CDR3 DNA reads TGTGCCAGCAGCCAACCCAGGTTGAATGAGCAGTTCTTC. It codes for CASSQPRLNEQFF.

The chain couples TRBV19 to TRBJ2-7, with 9 bases aligning to TRBD1. The junction had 8 bases not matched to a gene; V was cut back by 6 bases and J by 2 bases. Per germline, CDR1 LNHDA and CDR2 SQIVND (reference sequence). The CDR3 runs 15 residues. CDR3 region: CASRAGTGSAYEQYF. In DNA form, the CDR3 reads TGTGCCAGTAGAGCTGGGACAGGGTCAGCCTACGAGCAGTACTTC. The full variable domain, rest sourced from reference TRBV19 and TRBJ2-7, is DGGITQSPKYLFRKEGQNVTLSCEQNLNHDAMYWYRQDPGQGLRLIYYSQIVNDFQKGDIAEGYSVSREKKESFPLTVTSAQKNPTAFYLCASRAGTGSAYEQYFGPGTRLTVT.